This is a list of T cell receptor beta chains from one sample in a study of lymphopenia after photon versus proton radiotherapy. Using immunoSEQ multiplex PCR, the repertoire was profiled, and TCRdb retains in-frame clones only, with some absent. The sample holds under 80,000 clones, around 88% seen once. The specimen comprised peripheral blood, sampled from a patient treated with photon-based radiotherapy. Receptors were obtained from a man aged 35 to 55 with gastric cancer. CDR3s include the opening cysteine and the closing phenylalanine or tryptophan. The order of the fields is J gene, CDR3 length, V gene, clone size, D gene, CDR3 protein, CDR3 DNA. A D gene is named only where the DNA matches it firmly. Only some rows state a clone size, as once, few, many or a class for expanded clones.

TRBJ1-5	15	TRBV2	-	TRBD1	CASSQGGISNQPQHF	TGTGCCAGCAGTCAGGGGGGTATTAGCAATCAGCCCCAGCATTTT
TRBJ1-1	14	TRBV9	-	TRBD1	CASSVQGGKGEAFF	TGTGCCAGCAGCGTGCAGGGGGGCAAGGGTGAAGCTTTCTTT
TRBJ1-1	15	TRBV4-3	-	-	CASSQDRSSNTEAFF	TGCGCCAGCAGCCAAGACCGCAGCAGTAACACTGAAGCTTTCTTT
TRBJ1-4	18	TRBV30	-	-	CAWSLFGDIKKANEKLFF	TGTGCCTGGAGTCTCTTTGGGGACATAAAAAAGGCTAATGAAAAACTGTTTTTT
TRBJ2-1	16	TRBV2	-	TRBD2	CASSDIGAGGFNEQFF	TGTGCCAGCAGTGATATTGGCGCGGGGGGATTTAATGAGCAGTTCTTC
TRBJ2-1	13	TRBV2	-	-	CASRRHSGDEQFF	TGTGCCAGCCGGCGACATTCTGGGGATGAGCAGTTCTTC
TRBJ1-4	15	TRBV4-3	-	-	CASSQGSGGILELFF	TGCGCCAGCAGCCAAGGATCGGGTGGGATCTTAGAACTGTTTTTT
TRBJ2-7	13	TRBV5-1	-	-	CASWRTGSYEQYF	TGCGCCAGCTGGCGGACCGGGTCCTACGAGCAGTACTTC
TRBJ2-2	15	TRBV7-8	once	TRBD2	CASSPARGGTGELFF	TGTGCCAGCAGCCCCGCCCGGGGGGGCACCGGGGAGCTGTTTTTT
TRBJ2-3	16	TRBV13	-	TRBD2	CASSLRLAGNTDTQYF	TGTGCCAGCAGCCTCCGACTAGCGGGGAACACAGATACGCAGTATTTT
TRBJ1-3	16	TRBV6-1	once	-	CASSESDSYSGNTIYF	TGTGCCAGCAGTGAAAGCGACAGTTACTCTGGAAACACCATATATTTT
TRBJ1-2	13	TRBV7-6	-	-	CASSLRRGYGYTF	TGTGCCAGCAGCTTAAGGAGGGGCTATGGCTACACCTTC
TRBJ1-6	13	TRBV9	few	-	CASSVGGNSPLHF	TGTGCCAGCAGCGTAGGGGGGAATTCACCCCTCCACTTT
TRBJ1-3	15	TRBV30	-	-	CAWSVTGSAGNTIYF	TGTGCCTGGAGTGTAACCGGGTCCGCTGGAAACACCATATATTTT
TRBJ1-2	13	TRBV5-4	-	-	CASSLGRDYGYTF	TGTGCCAGCAGCTTGGGTAGGGACTATGGCTACACCTTC
TRBJ2-1	13	TRBV6-5	-	-	CASSYRRGGEQFF	TGTGCCAGCAGTTACCGTAGGGGGGGTGAGCAGTTCTTC
TRBJ1-5	14	TRBV6-6	-	TRBD1	CASSVGQGDQPQHF	TGTGCCAGCAGCGTCGGACAGGGTGATCAGCCCCAGCATTTT
TRBJ1-2	18	TRBV9	-	-	CASSVEPLGVGGTAGYTF	TGTGCCAGCAGCGTAGAGCCCCTGGGGGTGGGAGGGACTGCTGGCTACACCTTC
TRBJ1-3	15	TRBV5-5	-	-	CASSLEGNSGNTIYF	TGTGCCAGCAGCTTGGAGGGAAACTCTGGAAACACCATATATTTT
TRBJ2-1	13	TRBV18	-	-	CASSQEQGLEQFF	TGTGCCAGCTCACAGGAACAGGGACTTGAGCAGTTCTTC
TRBJ2-1	15	TRBV9	once	TRBD1	CASSLSGTEYNEQFF	TGTGCCAGCAGCCTGTCCGGGACAGAATACAATGAGCAGTTCTTC
TRBJ1-1	16	TRBV14	once	-	CASSQVAARRNTEAFF	TGTGCCAGCAGCCAAGTCGCAGCCAGAAGGAACACTGAAGCTTTCTTT
TRBJ2-2	16	TRBV6-6	-	-	CASSYRGTANTGELFF	TGTGCCAGCAGTTACCGGGGGACAGCGAACACCGGGGAGCTGTTTTTT
TRBJ1-3	13	TRBV2	-	-	CASSEARGNTIYF	TGTGCCAGCAGTGAAGCAAGGGGAAACACCATATATTTT
TRBJ2-1	15	TRBV5-1	-	TRBD2	CASSLRTSGAYEQFF	TGCGCCAGCAGCTTGAGGACTAGCGGGGCATATGAGCAGTTCTTC
TRBJ1-2	15	TRBV10-3	-	-	CAIGGAVTEGNGYTF	TGTGCCATCGGGGGGGCGGTTACAGAGGGAAATGGCTACACCTTC
TRBJ2-2	12	TRBV10-3	few	-	CAISQSSGELFF	TGTGCCATCAGTCAAAGCAGCGGGGAGCTGTTTTTT
TRBJ2-1	15	TRBV30	-	TRBD2	CAWSERLAAYNEQFF	TGTGCCTGGAGTGAACGACTAGCGGCATACAATGAGCAGTTCTTC
TRBJ1-2	14	TRBV4-3	-	TRBD1	CASRPGQTLHGYTF	TGCGCCAGCAGGCCGGGACAGACATTGCATGGCTACACCTTC
TRBJ1-2	15	TRBV18	-	TRBD1	CASSRDSEVNYGYTF	TGTGCCAGCTCACGGGACAGTGAAGTCAACTATGGCTACACCTTC
TRBJ1-6	14	TRBV4-1	-	-	CASSTEGGDSPLHF	TGCGCCAGCAGCACGGAGGGTGGTGATTCACCCCTCCACTTT
TRBJ2-3	19	TRBV10-1	few	TRBD2	CASDKKDGTSGESTDTQYF	TGCGCCAGCGACAAAAAAGATGGGACTAGCGGGGAGAGCACAGATACGCAGTATTTT
TRBJ1-4	14	TRBV19	-	-	CASRDIATNEKLFF	TGTGCCAGTAGGGACATCGCAACTAATGAAAAACTGTTTTTT
TRBJ2-2	17	TRBV9	-	TRBD1	CASSISGTGGDTGELFF	TGTGCCAGCAGCATATCCGGGACAGGGGGAGACACCGGGGAGCTGTTTTTT
TRBJ2-2	15	TRBV11-2	-	TRBD1	CASSPQGVGTGELFF	TGTGCCAGCAGCCCTCAGGGGGTTGGCACCGGGGAGCTGTTTTTT
TRBJ2-7	13	TRBV2	once	-	CASSELENYEQYF	TGTGCCAGCAGTGAATTGGAAAACTACGAGCAGTACTTC
TRBJ2-1	15	TRBV6-5	-	TRBD2	CASSGRTSGGSEQFF	TGTGCCAGCAGCGGCCGGACTAGCGGGGGGTCTGAGCAGTTCTTC
TRBJ1-4	16	TRBV4-3	once	TRBD1	CASSRRTGTTNEKLFF	TGCGCCAGCAGCCGGAGGACAGGGACCACTAATGAAAAACTGTTTTTT
TRBJ2-1	15	TRBV7-2	-	TRBD1	CASSGAQGALNEQFF	TGTGCCAGCAGCGGGGCACAGGGGGCGTTGAATGAGCAGTTCTTC
TRBJ2-1	17	TRBV29-1	-	-	CSVEDRANGALYNEQFF	TGCAGCGTTGAAGATCGGGCTAATGGAGCCCTATACAATGAGCAGTTCTTC
TRBJ2-1	17	TRBV18	-	TRBD1	CASSPPGQGASYNEQFF	TGTGCCAGCTCACCACCAGGACAGGGGGCGTCCTACAATGAGCAGTTCTTC
TRBJ1-2	15	TRBV9	-	-	CASSDNSLGRYGYTF	TGTGCCAGCAGCGACAATTCCCTGGGACGCTATGGCTACACCTTC
TRBJ2-3	19	TRBV5-4	-	-	CASSLGGQGGSSSTDTQYF	TGTGCCAGCAGCTTGGGAGGGCAGGGTGGGTCATCTAGCACAGATACGCAGTATTTT
TRBJ2-5	15	TRBV18	-	-	CASSPLPETQETQYF	TGTGCCAGCTCACCCCTCCCCGAGACCCAAGAGACCCAGTACTTC
TRBJ2-1	16	TRBV6-1	-	TRBD1	CASSEMWTGGVNEQFF	TGTGCCAGCAGTGAAATGTGGACAGGGGGCGTTAATGAGCAGTTCTTC
TRBJ2-7	15	TRBV7-2	-	TRBD2	CASSLERLATYEQYF	TGTGCCAGCAGCTTAGAGAGACTAGCCACCTACGAGCAGTACTTC
TRBJ1-6	13	TRBV11-2	-	-	CASSLGTDSPLHF	TGTGCCAGCAGCTTAGGGACAGATTCACCCCTCCACTTT
TRBJ2-2	15	TRBV19	few	TRBD1	CASSARQGVAGELFF	TGTGCCAGTAGTGCCCGACAGGGGGTGGCCGGGGAGCTGTTTTTT
TRBJ1-2	13	TRBV5-4	-	TRBD1	CASSLVAGGGYTF	TGTGCCAGCAGCTTGGTGGCAGGGGGGGGCTACACCTTC
TRBJ2-7	14	TRBV7-2	-	-	CASSLVAGTYEQYF	TGTGCCAGCAGCTTAGTAGCAGGTACCTACGAGCAGTACTTC
TRBJ2-3	16	TRBV7-3	-	TRBD1	CASSAGQGRGTNTQYF	TGTGCCAGCAGCGCGGGACAGGGAAGGGGCACGAATACGCAGTATTTT